One sample yielded the 2 T cell receptor beta chains listed below, sequenced in a study of identical twins. MiXCR was run by TCRdb on the 5' RACE reads, yielding one entry per CDR3 protein. The sample contains roughly 1.6 million distinct CDR3 sequences, about 32% of which appear only once. The specimen sequenced was cord blood. The receptor source for this set is a newborn girl in good health.

This clonotype was counted between two and nine times. This chain uses TRBV4-2 with TRBJ2-7, with D perhaps given as TRBD1 or TRBD2 (5 bases each). CDR1 and CDR2 (germline): LGHNA, YNFKEQ. The CDR3 spans 15 residues. Trimming left V 0 bases short and J 10 bases short, with 19 bases between. The CDR3 sequence is CASSQDLIGGGGQYF. The CDR3, as DNA: TGTGCCAGCAGCCAAGATCTAATCGGTGGGGGTGGCCAGTACTTC.

This rearrangement joins TRBV18 to TRBJ2-3, with 7 nucleotides matching TRBD1. The CDR3 sequence is 16 residues long. From germline, CDR1 is KGHSH and CDR2 LQKENI. The trim removed 3 bases at V and 2 bases at J, leaving 8 bases unmatched. The CDR3 loop is CASSPVRDSDTDTQYF. In DNA, the CDR3 is TGTGCCAGCTCACCGGTTCGGGACAGCGACACAGATACGCAGTATTTT. Together with reference TRBV18 and TRBJ2-3, the CDR3 gives the full variable domain: NAGVMQNPRHLVRRRGQEARLRCSPMKGHSHVYWYRQLPEEGLKFMVYLQKENIIDESGMPKERFSAEFPKEGPSILRIQQVVRGDSAAYFCASSPVRDSDTDTQYFGPGTRLTVL.